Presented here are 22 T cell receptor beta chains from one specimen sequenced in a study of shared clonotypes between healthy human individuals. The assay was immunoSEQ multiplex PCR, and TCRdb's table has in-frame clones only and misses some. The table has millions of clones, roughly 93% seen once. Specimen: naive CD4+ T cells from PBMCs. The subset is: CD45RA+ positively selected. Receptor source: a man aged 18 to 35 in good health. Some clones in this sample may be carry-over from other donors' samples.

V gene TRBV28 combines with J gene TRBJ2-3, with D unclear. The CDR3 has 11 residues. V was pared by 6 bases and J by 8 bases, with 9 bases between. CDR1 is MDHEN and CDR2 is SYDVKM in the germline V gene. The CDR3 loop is CASSLTATQYF. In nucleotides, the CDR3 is TGTGCCAGCAGCCTTACCGCTACGCAGTATTTT.

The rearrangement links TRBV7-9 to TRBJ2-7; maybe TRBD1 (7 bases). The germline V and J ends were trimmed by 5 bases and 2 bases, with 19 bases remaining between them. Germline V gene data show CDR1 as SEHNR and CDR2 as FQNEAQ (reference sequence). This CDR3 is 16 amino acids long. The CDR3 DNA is TGTGCCAGCAGCCCAGTCAGGGGGACGGGAGCCTACGAGCAGTACTTC. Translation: CASSPVRGTGAYEQYF.

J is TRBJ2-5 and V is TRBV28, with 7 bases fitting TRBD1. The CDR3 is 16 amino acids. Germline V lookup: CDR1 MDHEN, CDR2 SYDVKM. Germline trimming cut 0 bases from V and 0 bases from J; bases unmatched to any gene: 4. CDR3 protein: CASSLWDRTYQETQYF. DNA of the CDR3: TGTGCCAGCAGTTTATGGGACAGGACTTACCAAGAGACCCAGTACTTC.

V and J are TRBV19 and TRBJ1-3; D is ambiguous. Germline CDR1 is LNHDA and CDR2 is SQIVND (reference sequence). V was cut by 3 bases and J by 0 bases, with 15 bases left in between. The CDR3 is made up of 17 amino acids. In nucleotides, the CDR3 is TGTGCCAGTAGTATTTCGGTGATAGCCAGCTCTGGAAACACCATATATTTT. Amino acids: CASSISVIASSGNTIYF.

CDR3: CASSERPGSGPPEAFF. In DNA form, the CDR3 reads TGTGCCAGCAGTGAACGGCCGGGATCGGGGCCTCCTGAAGCTTTCTTT. The chain combines TRBV2 with TRBJ1-1; TRBD1 is a possible D gene (5 bases). The germline V gene has CDR1 SNHLY and CDR2 FYNNEI. The V and J ends lost 2 bases and 6 bases respectively, with 19 bases between them. This CDR3 is built from 16 residues.

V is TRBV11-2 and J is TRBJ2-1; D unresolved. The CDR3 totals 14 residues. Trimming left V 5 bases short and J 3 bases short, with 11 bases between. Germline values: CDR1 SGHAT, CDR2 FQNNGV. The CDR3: CASSRRLNYNEQFF. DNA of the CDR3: TGTGCCAGCAGCCGACGGTTGAACTACAATGAGCAGTTCTTC.

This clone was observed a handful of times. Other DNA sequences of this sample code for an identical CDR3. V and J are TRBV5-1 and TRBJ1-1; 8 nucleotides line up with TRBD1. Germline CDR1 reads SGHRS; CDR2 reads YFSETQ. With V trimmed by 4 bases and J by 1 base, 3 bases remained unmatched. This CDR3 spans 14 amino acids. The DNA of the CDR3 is TGCGCCAGCAGCACCGGGACAGGGAACACTGAAGCTTTCTTT. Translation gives CASSTGTGNTEAFF. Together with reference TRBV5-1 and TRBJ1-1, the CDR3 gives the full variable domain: KAGVTQTPRYLIKTRGQQVTLSCSPISGHRSVSWYQQTPGQGLQFLFEYFSETQRNKGNFPGRFSGRQFSNSRSEMNVSTLELGDSALYLCASSTGTGNTEAFFGQGTRLTVV.

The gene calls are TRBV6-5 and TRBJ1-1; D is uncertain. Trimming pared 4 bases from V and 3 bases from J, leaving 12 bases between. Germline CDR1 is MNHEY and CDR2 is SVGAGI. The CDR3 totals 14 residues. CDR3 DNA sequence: TGTGCCAGCAGTTTTATGTTCTCCCACACTGAAGCTTTCTTT. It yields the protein CASSFMFSHTEAFF.

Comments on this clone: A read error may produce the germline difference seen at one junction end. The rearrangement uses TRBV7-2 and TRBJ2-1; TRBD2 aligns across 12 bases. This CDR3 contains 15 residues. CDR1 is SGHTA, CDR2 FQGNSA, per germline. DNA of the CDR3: TGTGCCAGCAGCAAGGGGACTAGCGGGTACAGTGAGCAGTTCTTC. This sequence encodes CASSKGTSGYSEQFF.

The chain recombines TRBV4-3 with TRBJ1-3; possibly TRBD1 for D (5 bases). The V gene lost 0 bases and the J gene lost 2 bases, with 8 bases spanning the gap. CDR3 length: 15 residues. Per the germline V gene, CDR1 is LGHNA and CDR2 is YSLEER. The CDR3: CASSQERGTGNTIYF. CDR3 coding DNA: TGCGCCAGCAGCCAAGAGCGGGGGACTGGAAACACCATATATTTT.

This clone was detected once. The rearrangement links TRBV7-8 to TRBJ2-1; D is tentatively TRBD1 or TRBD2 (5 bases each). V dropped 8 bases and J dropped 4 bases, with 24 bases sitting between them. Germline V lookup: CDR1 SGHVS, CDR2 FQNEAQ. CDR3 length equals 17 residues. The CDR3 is CASGDRGPKRSYNEQFF. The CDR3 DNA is TGTGCCAGCGGGGATCGGGGACCCAAAAGGTCGTACAATGAGCAGTTCTTC.

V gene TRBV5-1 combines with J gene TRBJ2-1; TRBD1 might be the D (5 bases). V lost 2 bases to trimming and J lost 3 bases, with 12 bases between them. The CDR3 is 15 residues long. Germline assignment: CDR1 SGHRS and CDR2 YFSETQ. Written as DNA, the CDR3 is TGCGCCAGCAGCTTACAGGAGAAAATCTACAATGAGCAGTTCTTC. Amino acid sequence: CASSLQEKIYNEQFF.

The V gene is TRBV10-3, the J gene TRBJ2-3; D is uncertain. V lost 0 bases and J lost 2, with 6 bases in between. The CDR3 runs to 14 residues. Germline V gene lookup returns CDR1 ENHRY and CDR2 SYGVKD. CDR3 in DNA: TGTGCCATCAGTGAGTCGGACCTCACAGATACGCAGTATTTT. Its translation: CAISESDLTDTQYF.

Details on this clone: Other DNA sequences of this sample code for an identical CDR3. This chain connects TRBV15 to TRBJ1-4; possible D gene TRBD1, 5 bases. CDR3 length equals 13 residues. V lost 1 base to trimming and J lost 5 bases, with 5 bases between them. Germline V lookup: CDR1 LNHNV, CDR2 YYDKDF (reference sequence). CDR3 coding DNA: TGTGCCACCAGCAGAGCAGGGAATGAAAAACTGTTTTTT. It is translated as CATSRAGNEKLFF. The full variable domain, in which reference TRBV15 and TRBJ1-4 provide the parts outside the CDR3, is DAMVIQNPRYQVTQFGKPVTLSCSQTLNHNVMYWYQQKSSQAPKLLFHYYDKDFNNEADTPDNFQSRRPNTSFCFLDIRSPGLGDTAMYLCATSRAGNEKLFFGSGTQLSVL.

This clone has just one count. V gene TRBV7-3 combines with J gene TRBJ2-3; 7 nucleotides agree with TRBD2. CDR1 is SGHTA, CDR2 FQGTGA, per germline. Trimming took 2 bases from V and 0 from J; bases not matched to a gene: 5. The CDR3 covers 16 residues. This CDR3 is CASSLGLAESTDTQYF. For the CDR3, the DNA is TGTGCCAGCAGCTTAGGGCTAGCGGAAAGCACAGATACGCAGTATTTT. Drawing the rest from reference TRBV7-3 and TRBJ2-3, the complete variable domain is GAGVSQTPSNKVTEKGKYVELRCDPISGHTALYWYRQSLGQGPEFLIYFQGTGAADDSGLPNDRFFAVRPEGSVSTLKIQRTERGDSAVYLCASSLGLAESTDTQYFGPGTRLTVL.

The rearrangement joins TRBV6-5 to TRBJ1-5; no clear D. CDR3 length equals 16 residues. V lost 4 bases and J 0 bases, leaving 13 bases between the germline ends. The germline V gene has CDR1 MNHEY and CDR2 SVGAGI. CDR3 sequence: CASSSSQVHSNQPQHF. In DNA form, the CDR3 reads TGTGCCAGCAGTTCGTCCCAGGTTCATAGCAATCAGCCCCAGCATTTT.

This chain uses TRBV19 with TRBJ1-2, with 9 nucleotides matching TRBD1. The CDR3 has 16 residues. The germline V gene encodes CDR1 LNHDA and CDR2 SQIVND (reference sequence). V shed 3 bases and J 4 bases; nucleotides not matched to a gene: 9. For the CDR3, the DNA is TGTGCCAGTAGTATGGACAGGGGCGAACCTTCCTATGGCTACACCTTC. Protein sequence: CASSMDRGEPSYGYTF.

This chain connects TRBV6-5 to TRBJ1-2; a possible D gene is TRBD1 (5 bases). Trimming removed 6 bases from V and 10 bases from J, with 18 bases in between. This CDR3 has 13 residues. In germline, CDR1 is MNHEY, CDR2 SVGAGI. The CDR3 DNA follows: TGTGCCAGCAGACCCCGGGACGGGCGGTACTACACCTTC. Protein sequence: CASRPRDGRYYTF.

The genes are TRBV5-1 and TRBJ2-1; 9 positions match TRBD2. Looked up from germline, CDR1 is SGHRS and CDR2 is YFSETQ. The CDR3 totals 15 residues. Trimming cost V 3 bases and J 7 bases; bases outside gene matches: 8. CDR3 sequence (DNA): TGCGCCAGCAGCTCGATAGCGGGAGTCATGAATGAGCAGTTCTTC. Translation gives CASSSIAGVMNEQFF.

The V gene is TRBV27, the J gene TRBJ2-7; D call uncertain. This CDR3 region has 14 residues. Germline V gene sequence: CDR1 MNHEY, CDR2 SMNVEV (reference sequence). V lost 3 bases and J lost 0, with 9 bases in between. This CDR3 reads CASSLKDLSYEQYF. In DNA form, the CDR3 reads TGTGCCAGCAGTTTGAAGGATCTCTCCTACGAGCAGTACTTC.

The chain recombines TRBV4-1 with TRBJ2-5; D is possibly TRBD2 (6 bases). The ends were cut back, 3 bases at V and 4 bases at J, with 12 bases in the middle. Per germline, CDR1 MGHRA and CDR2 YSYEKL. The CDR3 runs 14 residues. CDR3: CASSQRDPAETQYF. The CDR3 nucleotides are TGCGCCAGCAGCCAGCGGGACCCGGCAGAGACCCAGTACTTC.

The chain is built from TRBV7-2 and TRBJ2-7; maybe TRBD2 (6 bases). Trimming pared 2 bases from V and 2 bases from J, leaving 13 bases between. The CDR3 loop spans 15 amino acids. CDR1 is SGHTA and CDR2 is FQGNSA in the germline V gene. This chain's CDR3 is CASSLITGATYEQYF. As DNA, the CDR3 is TGTGCCAGCAGCTTAATAACGGGAGCGACCTACGAGCAGTACTTC.